Here is one T cell receptor (beta chain) with its context. The target antigen is unknown. Profiled with immunoSEQ multiplex PCR; TCRdb holds only in-frame clones, not every one. This sample carries about 46,000 clones, about 88% of them seen once, and the ten largest clones take 50% to 60%. This sample stems from a study of OX40 agonist ivuxolimab in advanced cancers. General study points: Partial responders treated at 0.1-3.0 mg/kg exhibited clonal expansion among the lowest measured. Averaging showed that CD8+ T cells had more expanded clones than CD4+ did.

The germline CDR1 and CDR2 sequences are LGHNA and YSLEER. The CDR3 sequence is 16 residues long. V dropped 0 bases and J dropped 4; count of bases not matched to a gene: 7. This sample comprised CD4+ or CD8+ T cells sorted from blood, obtained in a trial of the OX40 agonist ivuxolimab. The clonotype comes from an adult with an advanced solid tumor such as melanoma, head and neck, liver or kidney cancer. This chain joins TRBV4-3 and TRBJ2-7; 9 bases are shared with TRBD2. CDR3 loop: CASSQDLGGGAYEQYF. CDR3 nucleotide sequence: TGCGCCAGCAGCCAAGATTTGGGCGGGGGGGCGTACGAGCAGTACTTC.